Described below is a single T cell receptor (beta chain) sequence and its context. The antigen is unknown. Sequencing was performed with immunoSEQ multiplex PCR; in TCRdb, only in-frame clones are kept and a portion is missing. The sample includes more than 100,000 clones, over 75% of them seen just once. CDR3 length: 12 amino acids. The germline gives CDR1 SQVTM, CDR2 ANQGSEA. The V and J ends lost 7 bases and 0 bases respectively, with 9 bases between them. The sample comes from a study of T cell responses to AZD1222 COVID-19 vaccine. Study context: Pooled together were second doses at about 4 or about 12 weeks.

Notes on the study in general: Epitopes outside B.1.351 and B.1.1.7 mutated regions reportedly drew nearly half of spike TCRs. White British ancestry dominated among donors, who included more females, and clonal diversity was possibly underestimated. Spike was spanned by vaccine-associated CD4 TCRs, which were dominant at 160-218 and 743-854.

The sample in question was peripheral blood, obtained on day 0 of AZD1222 vaccination. The V gene is TRBV29-1, the J gene TRBJ1-1; D gene unclear. This TCR was sampled from an adult in good health. The CDR3 coding sequence is TGCAGCGGAAGCGGGTTGAACACTGAAGCTTTCTTT. This codes for CSGSGLNTEAFF.